This TCR beta chain was recovered during a study of blood T cell repertoires in COVID-19. In the original analysis: Estimated nucleated cell counts came from reference gene primer amplification. Method: immunoSEQ multiplex PCR; TCRdb's copy keeps in-frame clones and lacks some. For V, J and clone size, that table is used; D and trimming come from the DNA. The sample includes 45,000 to 55,000 clones, 87% of them seen just once. Trimming cost V 4 bases and J 11 bases; bases outside gene matches: 11. CDR1 is MDHEN and CDR2 is SYDVKM in the germline V gene. This CDR3 region has 15 residues. The receptor was derived from a man aged 50 to 59 with active COVID-19. J is TRBJ2-5 and V is TRBV28, with 12 bases fitting TRBD2. Material for sequencing was peripheral blood. CDR3 bases: TGTGCCAGCAGTTCTCTAGCGGGGGGGCGAGTTGCGCAGTACTTC. As protein: CASSSLAGGRVAQYF.